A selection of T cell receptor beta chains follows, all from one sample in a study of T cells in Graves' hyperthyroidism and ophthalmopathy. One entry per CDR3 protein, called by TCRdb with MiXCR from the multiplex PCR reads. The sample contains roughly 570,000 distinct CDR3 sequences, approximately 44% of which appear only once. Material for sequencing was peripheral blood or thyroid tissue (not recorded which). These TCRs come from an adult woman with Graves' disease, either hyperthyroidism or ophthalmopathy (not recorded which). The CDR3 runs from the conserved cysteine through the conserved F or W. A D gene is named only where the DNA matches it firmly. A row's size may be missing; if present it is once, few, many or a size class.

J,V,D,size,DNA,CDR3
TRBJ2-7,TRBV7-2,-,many,TGTGCCAGCAGCCCCGGAGTCCGTCCCCACGAGCAGTACTTC,CASSPGVRPHEQYF
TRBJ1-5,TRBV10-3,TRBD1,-,TGTGCCACCAGTGGGGACAGACTGAATCAGCCCCAGCATTTT,CATSGDRLNQPQHF
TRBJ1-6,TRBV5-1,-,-,TGCGCCAGCAGCTTGGCGGCGCCTGTTGATTCACCCCTCCACTTT,CASSLAAPVDSPLHF
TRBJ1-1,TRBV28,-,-,TGTGCCAGCAGTTTAACTGGGTCTGGGAACACTGAAGCTTTCTTT,CASSLTGSGNTEAFF
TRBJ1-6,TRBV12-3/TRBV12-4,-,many,TGTGCCAGCAGATCCGGGACTGCCTATAATTCACCCCTCCACTTT,CASRSGTAYNSPLHF
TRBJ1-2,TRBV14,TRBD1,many,TGTGCCAGCAGCCAAGAAAGTTGGACAGGGGTTAACTATGGCTACACCTTC,CASSQESWTGVNYGYTF
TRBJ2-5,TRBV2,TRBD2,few,TGTGCCAGCACCCCCGGGGGGGGGCGGGAGACCCAGTACTTC,CASTPGGGRETQYF
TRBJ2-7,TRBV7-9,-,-,TGTGCCAGCAGCTTCCACCACGAGCAGTACTTC,CASSFHHEQYF
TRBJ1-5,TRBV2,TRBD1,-,TGTGCCAGCAGTGGGGGGACAGGCCCAAATCAGCCCCAGCATTTT,CASSGGTGPNQPQHF
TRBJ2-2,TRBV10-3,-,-,TGTGCCAGCAGTTACCCGACAAGATCCACCGGGGAGCTGTTTTTT,CASSYPTRSTGELFF
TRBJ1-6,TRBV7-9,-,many,TGTGCCAGCAGTTTTCACACGAATTCACCCCTCCACTTT,CASSFHTNSPLHF
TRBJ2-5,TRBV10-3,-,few,TGTGCCATCAGTGAAGGGCAGGACGAAGAGACCCAGTACTTC,CAISEGQDEETQYF
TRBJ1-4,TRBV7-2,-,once,TGTGCCAGCAGCCCCCCAGGGCGAGATGAAAAACTGTTTTTT,CASSPPGRDEKLFF
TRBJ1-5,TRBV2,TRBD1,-,TGTGCCAGCCACGGACAGGGGAGCAATCAGCCCCAGCATTTT,CASHGQGSNQPQHF
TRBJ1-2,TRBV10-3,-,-,TGTGCCATCAGTGAGTCAGGTGAAGCTAGTCTCAACTATGGCTACACCTTC,CAISESGEASLNYGYTF
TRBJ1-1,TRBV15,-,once,TGTGCCACCCGCCTTGGGGGAGGCATGAACACTGAAGCTTTCTTT,CATRLGGGMNTEAFF
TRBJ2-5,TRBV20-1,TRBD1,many,TGCAGTGCTACGGGGACAGTTAGTTCAGAGACCCAGTACTTC,CSATGTVSSETQYF
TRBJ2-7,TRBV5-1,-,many,TGCGCCAGCAGCTTGGTCGGTGGAGGACAAATCGACGAGCAGTACTTC,CASSLVGGGQIDEQYF
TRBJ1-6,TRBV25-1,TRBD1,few,TGTGCCAGCAGTATCAGACAGGGTACAAGTTCACCCCTCCACTTT,CASSIRQGTSSPLHF
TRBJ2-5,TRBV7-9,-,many,TGTGCCAGCAGCTGGGGTGAAGAGACCCAGTACTTC,CASSWGEETQYF
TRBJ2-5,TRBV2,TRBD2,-,TGTGCCAGCAGTGAACGGCGGCAGGGCCGAAGGGCTAGCGGGACTGAGACCCAGTACTTC,CASSERRQGRRASGTETQYF
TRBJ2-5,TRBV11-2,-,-,TGTGCCAGCAGCTCGGTTCGGGGCGGTGAGACCCAGTACTTC,CASSSVRGGETQYF
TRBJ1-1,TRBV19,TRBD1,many,TGTGCCAGTAGTTCAGACAGGGGGCTCCGTCGCGGAATGAACACTGAAGCTTTCTTT,CASSSDRGLRRGMNTEAFF
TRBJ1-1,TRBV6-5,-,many,TGTGCCAGCAGTTTTACCTCGACAGCTGAAGCTTTCTTT,CASSFTSTAEAFF
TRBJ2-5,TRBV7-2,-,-,TGTGCCAGCAGCTTACGGCAGGGCGGCAATCAGCCCCAGTACTTC,CASSLRQGGNQPQYF
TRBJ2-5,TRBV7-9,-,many,TGTGCCAGCAATACCGGGACTTACGAGGGGACGCGAGAGACCCAGTACTTC,CASNTGTYEGTRETQYF
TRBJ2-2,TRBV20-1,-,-,TGCAGTGCTAGAGACCCTTCCTACACCGGGGAGCTGTTTTTT,CSARDPSYTGELFF